The T cell receptor beta chain described here comes from a study of CD8 T cells in ankylosing spondylitis. Points from the study as a whole: Earlier reports found some motif variants in synovial fluid and blood in reactive arthritis.

With 7 bases clipped from V and 9 bases from J, the junction kept 6 bases outside the gene matches. The CDR3 length is 13 residues. Germline CDR1 and CDR2: LGHDT and YNNKEL (reference sequence). By quantitative 5'-RACE with molecular barcodes, the TCR beta libraries were made. TCRdb ran MiXCR on the 5' RACE reads and lists one entry per CDR3 protein. Of fewer than 400,000 distinct CDR3 sequences listed, 14% to 15% are singletons. In regard to this clonotype: Its antigen is undetermined.

The TCR comes from a male donor with ankylosing spondylitis or in good health (not recorded which). The chain couples TRBV3-1 to TRBJ2-1; 10 bases match TRBD2. Sequenced material: blood, either unsorted or a sorted T cell fraction (not recorded which). CDR3 coding DNA: TGTGCCAGCAACCTAGCGGGGGACAGTGAGCAGTTCTTC. Its translation is CASNLAGDSEQFF.